One and the same sample provided the 17 T cell receptor beta chains below, sequenced in a study of T-cell memory formation after mild COVID-19. Using its own MiXCR run on the 5' RACE reads, TCRdb lists one record per CDR3 protein. The sample has 140,000 or so distinct CDR3 sequences, over 6% seen once. Sequences were obtained from PBMCs or a T cell subset sorted from them (not recorded which). These receptors were obtained from an adult woman who had mild COVID-19 (a few samples of this study predate the infection). Cell type and time point are not known.

Many counts were recorded for this clonotype. This chain joins TRBV15 and TRBJ2-1; TRBD2 matches at 8 bases. CDR1 and CDR2 (germline): LNHNV, YYDKDF (reference sequence). V was clipped by 0 bases and J by 8 bases; unmatched bases: 9. The CDR3 sequence is 16 residues long. The CDR3 loop reads CATSRDGSGSYYEQFF. The CDR3, as DNA: TGTGCCACCAGCAGAGATGGGAGCGGGAGTTATTATGAGCAGTTCTTC.

This chain connects TRBV18 to TRBJ2-7; D may be TRBD1 (6 bases). The V end lost 6 bases, the J end lost 5 bases, and 14 bases lay between the germline ends. The CDR3 covers 13 residues. Germline lookup yields CDR1 KGHSH and CDR2 LQKENI. CDR3 sequence (DNA): TGTGCCAGCTCCGTGGGGGCCTTGAACGAGCAGTACTTC. It yields the protein CASSVGALNEQYF.

J is TRBJ1-4 and V is TRBV20-1; D not resolved. The CDR3 runs to 13 residues. V lost 2 bases, J lost 2 bases, and 6 bases lay in between. Germline CDR1 and CDR2: DFQATT and SNEGSKA (reference sequence). The CDR3 nucleotides are TGCAGTGCTAGATTTGCGACTAATGAAAAACTGTTTTTT. It is translated as CSARFATNEKLFF.

This clonotype was observed many times. The rearrangement links TRBV5-1 to TRBJ1-1; D possibly corresponds to TRBD1 (5 bases). CDR3 size: 13 residues. Germline V lookup: CDR1 SGHRS, CDR2 YFSETQ. Trimming took 2 bases from V and 1 from J, leaving 6 bases between them. DNA for the CDR3: TGCGCCAGCAGCTTCCAGGGGAACACTGAAGCTTTCTTT. It is translated as CASSFQGNTEAFF.

The chain combines TRBV7-2 with TRBJ2-2; D perhaps matches TRBD1 (5 bases). Germline values: CDR1 SGHTA, CDR2 FQGNSA. Trimming shortened V by 1 base and J by 9 bases, and 12 bases separated the two germline ends. CDR3 length equals 14 residues. The CDR3, as DNA: TGTGCCAGCAGCTTAGGGGCAGGGAATCGGGAGCTGTTTTTT. This sequence encodes CASSLGAGNRELFF.

This clonotype was seen at least ten times. The chain links TRBV5-1 to TRBJ2-5; D ambiguous. The germline V gene encodes CDR1 SGHRS and CDR2 YFSETQ. V lost 4 bases and J lost 3, with 16 bases in between. The CDR3 covers 15 residues. In nucleotides, the CDR3 is TGCGCCAGCAGCCGGATCCTTTTTGGGAAAGAGACCCAGTACTTC. Protein sequence: CASSRILFGKETQYF.

In its sample, this clonotype was seen many times. The chain carries TRBV11-2 and TRBJ2-7; D may match TRBD1 or TRBD2 (6 bases each). Deletions cut 2 bases from V and 4 bases from J, with 15 bases between. Germline values: CDR1 SGHAT, CDR2 FQNNGV. The CDR3 sequence is 15 residues long. CDR3 residues: CASSLNPGAVYEQYF. CDR3 DNA sequence: TGTGCCAGCAGCTTAAACCCGGGGGCCGTTTACGAGCAGTACTTC.

This clonotype was seen a few times. The chain couples TRBV19 to TRBJ2-7; D gene ambiguous. This CDR3 is 13 amino acids long. V was clipped by 6 bases and J by 7 bases, with 16 bases between them. Germline CDR1 LNHDA, CDR2 SQIVND (reference sequence). This CDR3 is CASRGSAVREQYF. In DNA form, the CDR3 reads TGTGCCAGTAGGGGCTCGGCAGTTAGAGAGCAGTACTTC.

In this sample, this clonotype turned up many times. The chain carries TRBV20-1 and TRBJ2-5; TRBD2 matches 9 bases. V lost 6 bases and J lost 4; bases outside the gene matches: 9. Germline V gene sequence: CDR1 DFQATT, CDR2 SNEGSKA (reference sequence). This CDR3 comprises 14 residues. Written as DNA, the CDR3 is TGCAGTGCGCGCGGACTAGCGACCCCAGAGACCCAGTACTTC. Its protein is CSARGLATPETQYF.

A few counts support this clonotype. V gene TRBV14 combines with J gene TRBJ2-7, with 7 nucleotides matching TRBD1. CDR1 is SGHDN and CDR2 is FVKESK in the germline V gene. The CDR3 spans 16 residues. V lost 1 base to trimming and J lost 2 bases; unmatched junction nucleotides: 8. The CDR3 loop is CASSQGRWQGAYEQYF. DNA of the CDR3: TGTGCCAGCAGCCAAGGGAGATGGCAGGGGGCCTACGAGCAGTACTTC.

This clonotype was detected a few times. The chain carries TRBV19 and TRBJ1-2; possible D gene TRBD1, 6 bases. CDR1 is LNHDA, CDR2 SQIVND, per germline (reference sequence). Trimming left V 7 bases short and J 7 bases short, with 19 bases between. CDR3 length equals 14 residues. The CDR3 region is CASTPGAQWGGYTF. The CDR3 DNA reads as TGTGCCAGTACCCCGGGGGCCCAATGGGGTGGCTACACCTTC. The full variable domain, with the rest looked up from reference TRBV19 and TRBJ1-2, is DGGITQSPKYLFRKEGQNVTLSCEQNLNHDAMYWYRQDPGQGLRLIYYSQIVNDFQKGDIAEGYSVSREKKESFPLTVTSAQKNPTAFYLCASTPGAQWGGYTFGSGTRLTVV.

This chain uses TRBV5-1 with TRBJ1-4; maybe TRBD1 (6 bases). Deletions cut 5 bases from V and 7 bases from J, with 15 bases between. Germline-derived CDR1 and CDR2 are SGHRS and YFSETQ. This CDR3 contains 14 residues. The CDR3 reads CASSSRGAGEKLFF. The DNA of the CDR3 is TGCGCCAGCAGTTCCAGGGGAGCAGGTGAAAAACTGTTTTTT.

This clonotype was seen at least ten times. The chain is built from TRBV29-1 and TRBJ1-1; TRBD1 agrees at 10 bases. V gave up 3 bases and J gave up 4 bases; unmatched junction bases: 8. The CDR3 loop spans 15 amino acids. Germline-derived CDR1 and CDR2 are SQVTM and ANQGSEA. Here the CDR3 DNA reads TGCAGCGTTGACGGCCGTTGGACAGGGGGCACTGAAGCTTTCTTT. Its protein is CSVDGRWTGGTEAFF.

At least ten counts were recorded for this clonotype. The chain carries TRBV5-1 and TRBJ2-1; D is perhaps TRBD1 (5 bases). V gave up 0 bases and J gave up 2 bases, with 9 bases separating them. The length of the CDR3 is 15 residues. Germline-derived CDR1 and CDR2 are SGHRS and YFSETQ. The CDR3 DNA follows: TGCGCCAGCAGCTTGGGAAGGGGTGCCTACAATGAGCAGTTCTTC. Residues: CASSLGRGAYNEQFF.

The table lists this clonotype with a few counts. The CDR3 sequence is CAIRRTANTEAFF. CDR3 nucleotides: TGTGCCATTCGTAGGACAGCGAACACTGAAGCTTTCTTT. The chain carries TRBV7-9 and TRBJ1-1; D is possibly TRBD1 (6 bases). V was pared by 10 bases and J by 1 base, with 13 bases between. The length of the CDR3 is 13 residues. Germline assignment: CDR1 SEHNR and CDR2 FQNEAQ (reference sequence).

The chain links TRBV12-3 or TRBV12-4 to TRBJ1-1; TRBD1 agrees at 8 bases. Trimming cost V 6 bases and J 6 bases; bases outside gene matches: 6. The CDR3 sequence is 13 residues long. The CDR3 here is CASSHGQGSEAFF. The CDR3 region has the DNA TGTGCCAGCAGCCATGGACAGGGCTCTGAAGCTTTCTTT.

This clonotype was detected ten times or more. The chain has TRBV6-6 and TRBJ1-1, with 8 nucleotides matching TRBD1. Germline assignment: CDR1 MNHNY and CDR2 SVGAGI (reference sequence). With 4 bases clipped from V and 7 bases from J, the junction kept 11 bases outside the gene matches. The CDR3 spans 15 residues. The chain's CDR3 is CASSSTDRGQVEAFF. DNA for the CDR3: TGTGCCAGCAGTTCCACCGACAGGGGACAGGTTGAAGCTTTCTTT.